One sample yielded the 3 T cell receptor beta chains listed below, sequenced in a study of blood T cells in healthy people across ages. With a J-beta primer mix and a sample-barcoded 5' primer, a second PCR ran roughly 6 to 11 cycles. TCRdb re-derived calls from the 5' RACE reads in MiXCR, one entry per CDR3 protein. The sample includes 730,000 or so distinct CDR3 sequences, 40% to 45% seen only once; the top ten take under 25%. Sequenced sample: blood. The source of these receptors is a woman in her sixties or seventies in good health.

Points on this clonotype: A much larger clonotype is one base distant, so this may be a read error. The chain recombines TRBV7-2 with TRBJ2-1; a possible D gene is TRBD2 (6 bases). The length of the CDR3 is 15 residues. CDR1 is SGHTA and CDR2 is FQGNSA in the germline V gene. V lost 6 bases to trimming and J lost 0 bases, with 12 bases between them. CDR3 sequence: CASSPSESSYNEQFF. CDR3 DNA: TGTGCCAGCAGTCCTAGCGAGAGCTCCTACAATGAGCAGTTCTTC.

Comment on this clonotype: The junction departs from the called germline gene at one end, perhaps through a read error. The genes are TRBV7-7 and TRBJ2-5; D gene unclear. The better agreement between TRBJ2-1 and the DNA end casts doubt on the J call. Germline-derived CDR1 and CDR2 are SSHAT and FNYEAQ (reference sequence). The CDR3 extends over 15 amino acids. CDR3 in amino acids: CASSLGLHYQETQFF. The CDR3 region has the DNA TGTGCTAGCAGCTTAGGGCTCCACTACCAAGAGACCCAGTTCTTC.

V gene TRBV20-1 combines with J gene TRBJ2-1, with TRBD2 matching over 11 bases. Germline-derived CDR1 and CDR2 are DFQATT and SNEGSKA (reference sequence). V shed 3 bases and J 8 bases; nucleotides not matched to a gene: 6. This CDR3 contains 14 residues. This CDR3 is CSARTTSGTYEQFF. The CDR3 DNA reads as TGCAGTGCTAGGACGACTAGCGGGACCTATGAGCAGTTCTTC.